These T cell receptor delta chains were read from a single sample in a study of Vδ1+ human thymocytes. TCRdb ran CATT on the multiplex PCR reads. The sample holds approximately 19,000 delta-chain clones; 7% to 8.5% are singletons and the top ten take roughly 0.98%. The sequenced sample was Vdelta1+ gamma-delta thymocytes from the thymus. The origin of the receptors is a child under two years old who had congenital heart surgery. Each CDR3 is given with its conserved first and last residue. Fields, in order: D gene, clone size, J gene, V gene, CDR3 length, CDR3 protein, CDR3 DNA. A D gene is named only where the DNA matches it firmly. Size values are once, few and many counts, or a class for expanded clones, and some rows have none.

>TRDD3|few|TRDJ1|TRDV1|15
CALGELGDTTDKLIF
TGTGCTCTTGGGGAACTGGGGGATACAACCGATAAACTCATCTTT
>.|.|TRDJ1|TRDV1|24
CALGELQSFLPTTLGANDCDKLIF
TGTGCTCTTGGGGAACTCCAATCCTTCCTACCGACAACACTGGGGGCCAACGACTGCGATAAACTCATCTTT
>TRDD3|.|TRDJ1|TRDV1|19
CALGNSSSNWGIDTDKLIF
TGTGCTCTTGGGAACTCTTCCTCCAACTGGGGGATAGACACCGATAAACTCATCTTT
>TRDD3|.|TRDJ1|TRDV1|22
CALGGGKRRGIKPKGHTDKLIF
TGTGCTCTTGGGGGAGGGAAACGTCGGGGGATAAAGCCGAAGGGGCACACCGATAAACTCATCTTT
>.|.|TRDJ1|TRDV1|17
CALGEGAPTTHTEKLIF
TGTGCTCTTGGGGAAGGGGCACCTACCACCCATACGGAAAAACTCATCTTT
>TRDD3|few|TRDJ1|TRDV1|16
CALGASYGGYPDKLIF
TGTGCTCTTGGGGCATCCTACGGGGGATACCCCGATAAACTCATCTTT
>.|few|TRDJ1|TRDV1|23
CALGEEWLIAYGITLRGTDKLIF
TGTGCTCTTGGGGAAGAGTGGCTTATCGCCTACGGGATTACTCTAAGGGGGACCGATAAACTCATCTTT
>.|.|TRDJ1|TRDV1|14
CALGLWPYTDKLIF
TGTGCTCTTGGACTATGGCCGTACACCGATAAACTCATCTTT
>TRDD3|.|TRDJ1|TRDV1|20
CALGEVSRELGSLNTDKLIF
TGTGCTCTTGGGGAAGTCTCCCGTGAACTGGGGTCACTGAACACCGATAAACTCATCTTT
>TRDD2|.|TRDJ1|TRDV1|17
CALGGPSWVWRTDKLIF
TGTGCTCTTGGGGGGCCTTCCTGGGTATGGAGAACCGATAAACTCATCTTT